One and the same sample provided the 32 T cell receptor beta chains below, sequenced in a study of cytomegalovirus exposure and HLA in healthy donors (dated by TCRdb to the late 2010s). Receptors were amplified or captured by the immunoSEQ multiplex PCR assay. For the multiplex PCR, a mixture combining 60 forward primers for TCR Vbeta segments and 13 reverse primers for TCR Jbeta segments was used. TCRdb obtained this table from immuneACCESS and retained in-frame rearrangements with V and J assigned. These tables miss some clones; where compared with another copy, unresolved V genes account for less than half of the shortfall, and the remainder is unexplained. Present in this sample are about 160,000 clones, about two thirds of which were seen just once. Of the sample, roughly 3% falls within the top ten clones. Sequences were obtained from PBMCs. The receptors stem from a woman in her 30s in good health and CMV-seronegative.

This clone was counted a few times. The CDR3 region has the DNA TGTGCCAGCAGCCCATCGGGTGGCACCCTCTACGAGCAGTACTTC. Protein product: CASSPSGGTLYEQYF. The chain couples TRBV5-4 to TRBJ2-7; D is unresolved. V was clipped by 4 bases and J by 3 bases, with 17 bases between them. Germline-derived CDR1 and CDR2 are SGHNT and YYREEE (reference sequence). The CDR3 consists of 15 residues.

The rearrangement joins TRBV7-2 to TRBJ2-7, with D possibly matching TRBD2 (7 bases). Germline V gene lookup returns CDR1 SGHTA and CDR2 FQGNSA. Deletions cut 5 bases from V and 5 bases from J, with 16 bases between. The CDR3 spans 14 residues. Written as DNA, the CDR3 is TGTGCCAGCAGCGCTACTCGGGGGGCAGACGAGCAGTACTTC. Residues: CASSATRGADEQYF.

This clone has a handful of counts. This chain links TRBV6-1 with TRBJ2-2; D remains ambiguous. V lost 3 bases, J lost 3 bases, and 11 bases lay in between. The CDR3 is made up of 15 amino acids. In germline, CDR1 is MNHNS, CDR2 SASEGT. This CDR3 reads CASSDINLYTGELFF. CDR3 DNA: TGTGCCAGCAGTGATATCAACTTATACACCGGGGAGCTGTTTTTT.

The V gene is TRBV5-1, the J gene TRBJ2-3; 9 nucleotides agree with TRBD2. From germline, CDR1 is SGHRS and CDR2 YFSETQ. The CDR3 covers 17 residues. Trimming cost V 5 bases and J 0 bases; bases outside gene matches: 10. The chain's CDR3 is CASRGDSGSPSTDTQYF. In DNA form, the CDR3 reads TGCGCCAGCAGAGGGGATAGCGGGAGCCCTAGCACAGATACGCAGTATTTT.

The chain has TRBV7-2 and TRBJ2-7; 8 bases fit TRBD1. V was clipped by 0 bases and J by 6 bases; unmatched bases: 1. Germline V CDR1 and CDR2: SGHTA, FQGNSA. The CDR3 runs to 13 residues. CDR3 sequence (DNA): TGTGCCAGCAGCTTAGCGACAGGGGTCGAGCAGTACTTC. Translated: CASSLATGVEQYF.

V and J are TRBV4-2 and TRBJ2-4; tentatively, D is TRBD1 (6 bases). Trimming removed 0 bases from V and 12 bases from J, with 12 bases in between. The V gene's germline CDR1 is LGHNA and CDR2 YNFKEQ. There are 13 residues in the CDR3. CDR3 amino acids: CASSQESWDNQYF. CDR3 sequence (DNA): TGTGCCAGCAGCCAAGAGAGCTGGGACAATCAGTACTTC.

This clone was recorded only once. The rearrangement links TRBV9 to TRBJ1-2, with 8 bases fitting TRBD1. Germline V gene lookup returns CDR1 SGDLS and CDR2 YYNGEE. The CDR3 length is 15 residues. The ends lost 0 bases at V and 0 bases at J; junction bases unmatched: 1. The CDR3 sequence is CASSVGTGPNYGYTF. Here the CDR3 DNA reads TGTGCCAGCAGCGTAGGGACAGGGCCTAACTATGGCTACACCTTC.

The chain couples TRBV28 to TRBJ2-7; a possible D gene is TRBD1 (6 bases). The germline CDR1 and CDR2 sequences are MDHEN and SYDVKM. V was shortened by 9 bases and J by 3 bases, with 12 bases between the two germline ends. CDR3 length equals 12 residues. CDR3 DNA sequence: TGTGCCAGTCGGGACACCGTCTACGAGCAGTACTTC. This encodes CASRDTVYEQYF.

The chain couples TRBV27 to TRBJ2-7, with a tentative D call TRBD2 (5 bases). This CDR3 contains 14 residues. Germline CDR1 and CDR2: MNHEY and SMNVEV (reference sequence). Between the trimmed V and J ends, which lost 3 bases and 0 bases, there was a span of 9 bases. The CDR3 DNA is TGTGCCAGCAGTTTGGACTCGTACTCCTACGAGCAGTACTTC. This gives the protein CASSLDSYSYEQYF.

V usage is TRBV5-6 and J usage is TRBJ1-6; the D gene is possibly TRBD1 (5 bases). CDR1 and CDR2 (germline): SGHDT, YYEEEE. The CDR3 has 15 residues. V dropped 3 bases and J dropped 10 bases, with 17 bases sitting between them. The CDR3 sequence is CASSSLGGSVSPLHF. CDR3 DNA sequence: TGTGCCAGCAGCTCCCTCGGGGGATCTGTCTCACCCCTCCACTTT.

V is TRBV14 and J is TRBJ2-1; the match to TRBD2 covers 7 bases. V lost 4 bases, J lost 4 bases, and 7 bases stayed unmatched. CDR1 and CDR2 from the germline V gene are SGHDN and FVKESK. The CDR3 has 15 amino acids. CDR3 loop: CASSPPGGLYNEQFF. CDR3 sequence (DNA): TGTGCCAGCAGCCCACCGGGGGGACTATACAATGAGCAGTTCTTC.

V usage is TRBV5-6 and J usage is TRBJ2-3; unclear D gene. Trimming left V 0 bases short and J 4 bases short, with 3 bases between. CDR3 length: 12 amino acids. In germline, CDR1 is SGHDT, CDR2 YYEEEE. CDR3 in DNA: TGTGCCAGCAGCTTGGGAGCAGATACGCAGTATTTT. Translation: CASSLGADTQYF.

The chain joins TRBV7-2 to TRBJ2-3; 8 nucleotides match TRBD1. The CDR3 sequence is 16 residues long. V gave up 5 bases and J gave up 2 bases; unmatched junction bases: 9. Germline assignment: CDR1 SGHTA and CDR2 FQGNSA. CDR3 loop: CASSPGQVRNTDTQYF. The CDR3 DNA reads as TGTGCCAGCAGCCCGGGACAGGTTAGGAACACAGATACGCAGTATTTT.

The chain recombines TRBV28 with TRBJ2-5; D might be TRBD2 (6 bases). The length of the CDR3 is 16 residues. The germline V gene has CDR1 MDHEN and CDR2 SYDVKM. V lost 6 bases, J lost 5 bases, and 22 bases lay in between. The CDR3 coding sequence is TGTGCCAGCAGCCGGGCCGGGGTGGCGGGGCGGGAGACCCAGTACTTC. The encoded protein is CASSRAGVAGRETQYF.

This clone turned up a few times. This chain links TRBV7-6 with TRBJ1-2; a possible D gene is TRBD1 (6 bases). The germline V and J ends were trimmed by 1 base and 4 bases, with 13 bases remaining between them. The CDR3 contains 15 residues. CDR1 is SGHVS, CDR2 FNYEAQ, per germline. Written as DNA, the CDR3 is TGTGCCAGCAGCTTAGGCGGACAGCGAGGCTATGGCTACACCTTC. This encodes CASSLGGQRGYGYTF.

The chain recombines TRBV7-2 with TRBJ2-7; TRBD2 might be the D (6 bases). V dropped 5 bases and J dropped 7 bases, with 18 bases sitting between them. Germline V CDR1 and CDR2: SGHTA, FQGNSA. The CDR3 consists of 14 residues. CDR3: CASSAGSGGLEQYF. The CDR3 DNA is TGTGCCAGCAGCGCCGGGAGTGGAGGCTTGGAGCAGTACTTC.

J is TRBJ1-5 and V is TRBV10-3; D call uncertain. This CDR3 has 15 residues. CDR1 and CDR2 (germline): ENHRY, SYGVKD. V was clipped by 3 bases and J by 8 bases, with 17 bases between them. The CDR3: CAISDGRPVEEPQHF. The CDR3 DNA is TGTGCCATCAGTGATGGGCGACCGGTGGAGGAGCCCCAGCATTTT.

CDR3 region: CASAGQGTDTQYF. DNA for the CDR3: TGTGCCAGCGCAGGCCAGGGCACAGATACGCAGTATTTT. The J gene is TRBJ2-3, the V gene TRBV7-2; D is unclear. Per the germline V gene, CDR1 is SGHTA and CDR2 is FQGNSA. This CDR3 comprises 13 residues. V dropped 8 bases and J dropped 1 base, with 10 bases sitting between them.

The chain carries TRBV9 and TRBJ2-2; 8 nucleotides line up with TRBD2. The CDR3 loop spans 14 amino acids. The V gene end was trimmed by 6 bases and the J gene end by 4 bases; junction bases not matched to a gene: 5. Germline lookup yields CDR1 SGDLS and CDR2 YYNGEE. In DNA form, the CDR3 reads TGTGCCAGCAACGCGGGGGGCGTCACCGGGGAGCTGTTTTTT. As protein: CASNAGGVTGELFF.

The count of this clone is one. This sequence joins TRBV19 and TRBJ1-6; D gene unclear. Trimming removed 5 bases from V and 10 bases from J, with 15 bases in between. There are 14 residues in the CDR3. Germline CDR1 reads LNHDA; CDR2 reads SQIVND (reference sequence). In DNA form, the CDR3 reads TGTGCCAGTAGTTCCGAGCTACACAGATCACCCCTCCACTTT. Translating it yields CASSSELHRSPLHF.

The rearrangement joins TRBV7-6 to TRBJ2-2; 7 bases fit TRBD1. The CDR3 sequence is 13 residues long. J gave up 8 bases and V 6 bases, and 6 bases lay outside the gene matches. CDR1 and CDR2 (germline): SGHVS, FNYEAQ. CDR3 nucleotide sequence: TGTGCCAGCAGACAGGGGAGTACGGGGGAGCTGTTTTTT. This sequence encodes CASRQGSTGELFF. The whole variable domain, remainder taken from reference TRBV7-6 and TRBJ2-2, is GAGVSQSPRYKVTKRGQDVALRCDPISGHVSLYWYRQALGQGPEFLTYFNYEAQQDKSGLPNDRFSAERPEGSISTLTIQRTEQRDSAMYRCASRQGSTGELFFGEGSRLTVL.

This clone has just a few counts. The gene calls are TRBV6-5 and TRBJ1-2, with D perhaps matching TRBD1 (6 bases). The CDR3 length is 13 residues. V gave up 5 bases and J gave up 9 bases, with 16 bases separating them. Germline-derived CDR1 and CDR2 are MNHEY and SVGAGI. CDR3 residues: CASSTAGAVRYTF. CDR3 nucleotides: TGTGCCAGCAGTACCGCAGGGGCCGTGCGCTACACCTTC.

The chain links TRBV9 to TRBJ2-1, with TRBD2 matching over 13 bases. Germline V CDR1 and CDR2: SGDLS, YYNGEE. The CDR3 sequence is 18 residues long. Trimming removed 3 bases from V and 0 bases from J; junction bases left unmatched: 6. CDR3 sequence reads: CASSAAGLAGTSYNEQFF. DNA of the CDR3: TGTGCCAGCAGCGCCGCGGGACTAGCGGGAACCTCCTACAATGAGCAGTTCTTC.

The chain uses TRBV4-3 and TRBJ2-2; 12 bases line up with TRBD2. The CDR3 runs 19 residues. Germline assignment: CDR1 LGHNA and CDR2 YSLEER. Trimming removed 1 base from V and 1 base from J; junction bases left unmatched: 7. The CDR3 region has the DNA TGCGCCAGCAGCCAAGGGGCACTAGCGGGAGGCTGGAACACCGGGGAGCTGTTTTTT. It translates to CASSQGALAGGWNTGELFF.

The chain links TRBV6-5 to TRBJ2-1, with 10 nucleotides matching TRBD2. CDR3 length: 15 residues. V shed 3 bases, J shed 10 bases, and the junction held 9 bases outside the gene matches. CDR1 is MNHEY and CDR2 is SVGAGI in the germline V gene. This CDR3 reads CASSYRAGGFREQFF. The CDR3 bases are TGTGCCAGCAGTTATCGAGCGGGGGGGTTTCGAGAGCAGTTCTTC.

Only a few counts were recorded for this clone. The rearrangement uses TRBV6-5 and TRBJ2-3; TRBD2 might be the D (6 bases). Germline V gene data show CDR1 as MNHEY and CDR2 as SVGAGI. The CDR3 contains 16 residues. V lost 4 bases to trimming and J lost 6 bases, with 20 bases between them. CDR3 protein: CASSFRDSPRPDTQYF. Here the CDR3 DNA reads TGTGCCAGCAGTTTCCGGGACTCCCCTCGCCCGGATACGCAGTATTTT.

This CDR3 is CASSPLGQGVPYEQYF. For the CDR3, the DNA is TGTGCCAGCAGCCCCCTTGGGCAGGGGGTGCCCTACGAGCAGTACTTC. V is TRBV5-6 and J is TRBJ2-7; 7 bases agree with TRBD1. Germline CDR1 reads SGHDT; CDR2 reads YYEEEE. This CDR3 has 16 residues. Trimming took 4 bases from V and 2 from J; bases not matched to a gene: 12. Full variable domain (missing parts from reference TRBV5-6 and TRBJ2-7): DAGVTQSPTHLIKTRGQQVTLRCSPKSGHDTVSWYQQALGQGPQFIFQYYEEEERQRGNFPDRFSGHQFPNYSSELNVNALLLGDSALYLCASSPLGQGVPYEQYFGPGTRLTVT.

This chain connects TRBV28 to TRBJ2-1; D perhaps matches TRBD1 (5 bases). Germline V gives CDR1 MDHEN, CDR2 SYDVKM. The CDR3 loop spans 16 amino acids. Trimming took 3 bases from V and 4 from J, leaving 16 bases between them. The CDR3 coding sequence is TGTGCCAGCAGTTTGCAGGGTATGGGAAGATACAATGAGCAGTTCTTC. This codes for CASSLQGMGRYNEQFF.

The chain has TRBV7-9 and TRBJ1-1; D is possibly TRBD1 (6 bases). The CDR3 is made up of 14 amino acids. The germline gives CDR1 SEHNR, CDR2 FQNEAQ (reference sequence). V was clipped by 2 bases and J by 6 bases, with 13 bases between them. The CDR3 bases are TGTGCCAGCAGCTTACTAGGCGGGGGCCCTGAAGCTTTCTTT. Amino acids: CASSLLGGGPEAFF.

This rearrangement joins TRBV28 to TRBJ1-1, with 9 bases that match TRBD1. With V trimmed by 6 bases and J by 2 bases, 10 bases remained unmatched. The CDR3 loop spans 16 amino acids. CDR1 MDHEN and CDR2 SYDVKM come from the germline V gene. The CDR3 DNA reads TGTGCCAGCAGCAGCGGACAGGGGAGGTTTAACACTGAAGCTTTCTTT. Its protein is CASSSGQGRFNTEAFF.

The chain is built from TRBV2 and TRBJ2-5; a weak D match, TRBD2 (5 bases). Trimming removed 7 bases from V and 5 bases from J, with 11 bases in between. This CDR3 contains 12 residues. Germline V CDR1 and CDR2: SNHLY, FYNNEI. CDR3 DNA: TGTGCCAGCACCGGGATGGGGGAGACCCAGTACTTC. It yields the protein CASTGMGETQYF.

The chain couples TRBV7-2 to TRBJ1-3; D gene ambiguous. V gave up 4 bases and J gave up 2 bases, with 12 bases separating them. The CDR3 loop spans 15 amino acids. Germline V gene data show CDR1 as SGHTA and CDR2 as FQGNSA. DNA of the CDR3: TGTGCCAGCAGCTCCAACCCTGGGCCTGGAAACACCATATATTTT. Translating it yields CASSSNPGPGNTIYF.